This TCR beta chain was captured by sequencing in a study of control samples from healthy donors and cancer patients. Sequencing used immunoSEQ multiplex PCR; TCRdb keeps in-frame clones, though not all of them. This sample has under 150,000 clones, with around 87% found just once. The receptor was isolated from a man in his forties in good health. The sample comprised blood.

The CDR3 here is CASSLGRGNSPLHF. The CDR3 DNA reads TGTGCCAGCAGCCTCGGACGGGGAAATTCACCCCTCCACTTT. The chain recombines TRBV3-1 (or the pseudogene TRBV3-2) with TRBJ1-6; no reliable D call. CDR1 is LGHDT and CDR2 is YNNKEL in the germline V gene (reference sequence). V lost 4 bases to trimming and J lost 7 bases, with 11 bases between them. CDR3 length: 14 residues.